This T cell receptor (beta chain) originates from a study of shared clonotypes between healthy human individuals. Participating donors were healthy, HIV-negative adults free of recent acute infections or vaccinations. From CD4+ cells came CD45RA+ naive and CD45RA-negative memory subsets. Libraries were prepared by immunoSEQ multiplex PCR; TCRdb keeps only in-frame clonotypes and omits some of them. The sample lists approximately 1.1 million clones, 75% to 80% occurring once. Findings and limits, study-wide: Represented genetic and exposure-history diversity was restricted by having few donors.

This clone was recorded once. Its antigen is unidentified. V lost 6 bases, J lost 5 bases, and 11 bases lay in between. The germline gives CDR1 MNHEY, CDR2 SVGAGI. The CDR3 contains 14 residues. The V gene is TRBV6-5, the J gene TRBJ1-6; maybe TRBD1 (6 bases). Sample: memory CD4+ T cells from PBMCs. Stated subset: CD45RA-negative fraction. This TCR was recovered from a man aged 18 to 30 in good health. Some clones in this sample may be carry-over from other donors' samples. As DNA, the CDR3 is TGTGCCAGCAGCCTAAGGACAGATAATTCACCCCTCCACTTT. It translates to CASSLRTDNSPLHF.